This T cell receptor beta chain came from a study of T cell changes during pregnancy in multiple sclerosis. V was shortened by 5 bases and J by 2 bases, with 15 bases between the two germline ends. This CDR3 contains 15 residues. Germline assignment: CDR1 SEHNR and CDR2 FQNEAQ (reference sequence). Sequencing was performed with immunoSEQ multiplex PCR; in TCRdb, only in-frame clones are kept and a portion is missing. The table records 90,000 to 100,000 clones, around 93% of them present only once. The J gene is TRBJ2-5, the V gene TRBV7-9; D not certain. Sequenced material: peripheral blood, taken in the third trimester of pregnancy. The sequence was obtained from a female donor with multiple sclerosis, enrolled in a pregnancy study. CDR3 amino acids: CASSPMKSSQETQYF. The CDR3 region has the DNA TGTGCCAGCAGCCCGATGAAAAGCTCTCAAGAGACCCAGTACTTC.